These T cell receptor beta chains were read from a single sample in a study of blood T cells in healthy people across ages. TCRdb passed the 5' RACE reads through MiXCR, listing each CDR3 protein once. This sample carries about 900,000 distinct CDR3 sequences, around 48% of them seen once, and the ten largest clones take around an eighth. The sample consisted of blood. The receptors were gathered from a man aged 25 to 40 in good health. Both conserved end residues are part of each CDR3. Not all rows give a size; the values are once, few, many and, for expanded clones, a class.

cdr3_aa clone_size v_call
CASSLGDSRYGYTF few TRBV5-1
CSAINRGTSYEQYF . TRBV20-1
CATSRVDRNNYGYTF . TRBV15
CASKIPEQYF . TRBV6-2/TRBV6-3
CASSSGFSVTYNEQFF few TRBV5-6
CAAPGGASTEQYF . TRBV24-1
CASSLQPGTGDGYTF few TRBV7-2
CASSLKAAQETQYF . TRBV5-1
CASSQDTGGYGANVLTF . TRBV4-1
CASSVFGTSGGTGKQYF . TRBV5-1
CASSPIGGTGAEQYF few TRBV7-9
CSAGLAGSSYNEQFF . TRBV20-1
CASSFNSYNEQFF few TRBV7-2
CASSYSGQVSTDTQYF few TRBV6-5
CAIRVGGTETQYF few TRBV10-3
CASSLAAGTGFYNEQFF few TRBV11-2
CAISPRTSGPSTDTQYF . TRBV10-3